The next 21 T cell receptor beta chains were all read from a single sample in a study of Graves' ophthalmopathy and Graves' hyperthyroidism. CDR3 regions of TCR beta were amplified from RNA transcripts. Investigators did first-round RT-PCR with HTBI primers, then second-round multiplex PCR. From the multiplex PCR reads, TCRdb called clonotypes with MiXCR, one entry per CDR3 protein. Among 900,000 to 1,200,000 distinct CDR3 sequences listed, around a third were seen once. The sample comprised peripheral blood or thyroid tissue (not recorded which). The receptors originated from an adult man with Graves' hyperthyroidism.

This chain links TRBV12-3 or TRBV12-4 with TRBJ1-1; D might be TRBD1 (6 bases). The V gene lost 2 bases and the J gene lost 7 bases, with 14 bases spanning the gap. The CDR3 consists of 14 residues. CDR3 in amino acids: CASSLLGGAGEAFF. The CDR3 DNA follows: TGTGCCAGCAGTTTACTTGGGGGCGCGGGTGAAGCTTTCTTT.

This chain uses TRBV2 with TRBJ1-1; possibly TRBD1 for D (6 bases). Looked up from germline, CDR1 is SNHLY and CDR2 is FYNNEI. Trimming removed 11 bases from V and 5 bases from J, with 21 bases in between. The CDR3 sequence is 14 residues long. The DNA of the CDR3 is TGTGCCTGGAGTGTAGGGGCAGGGGAAACTGAAGCTTTCTTT. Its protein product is CAWSVGAGETEAFF.

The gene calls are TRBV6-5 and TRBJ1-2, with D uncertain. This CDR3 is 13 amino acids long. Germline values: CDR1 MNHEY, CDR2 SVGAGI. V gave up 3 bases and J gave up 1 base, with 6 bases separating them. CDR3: CASSYTLNYGYTF. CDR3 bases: TGTGCCAGCAGTTATACCCTTAACTATGGCTACACCTTC.

The CDR3 region is CASSPQGRGSGYTF. In DNA form, the CDR3 reads TGTGCCAGCAGCCCACAAGGAAGAGGGAGTGGCTACACCTTC. This chain joins TRBV7-3 and TRBJ1-2; D is uncertain. V lost 5 bases and J 7 bases, leaving 17 bases between the germline ends. The CDR3 runs to 14 residues. Germline loops: CDR1 SGHTA, CDR2 FQGTGA.

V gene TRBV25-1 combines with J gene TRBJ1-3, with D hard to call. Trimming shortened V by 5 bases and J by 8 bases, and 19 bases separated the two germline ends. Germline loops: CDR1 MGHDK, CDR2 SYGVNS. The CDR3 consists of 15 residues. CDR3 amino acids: CASSSRARYGYTIYF. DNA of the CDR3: TGTGCCAGCAGTTCCCGGGCCCGGTATGGCTACACCATATATTTT.

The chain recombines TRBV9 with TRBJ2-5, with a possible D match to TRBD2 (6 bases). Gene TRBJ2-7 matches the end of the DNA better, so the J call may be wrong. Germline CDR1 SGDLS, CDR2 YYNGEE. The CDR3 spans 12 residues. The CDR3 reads CASTGREYEQYF. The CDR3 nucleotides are TGTGCCAGCACTGGCCGGGAGTACGAGCAGTACTTC.

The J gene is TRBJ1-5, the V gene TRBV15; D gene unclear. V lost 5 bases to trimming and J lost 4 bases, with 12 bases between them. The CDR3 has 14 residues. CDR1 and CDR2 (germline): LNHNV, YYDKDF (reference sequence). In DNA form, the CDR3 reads TGTGCCACCAGCGTTGAAGTTGAGAATCAGCCCCAGCATTTT. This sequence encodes CATSVEVENQPQHF.

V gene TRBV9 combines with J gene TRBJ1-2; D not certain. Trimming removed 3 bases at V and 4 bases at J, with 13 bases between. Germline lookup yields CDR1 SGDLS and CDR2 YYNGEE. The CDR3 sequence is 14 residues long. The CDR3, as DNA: TGTGCCAGCAGCGACGGGAAGACGGTCTATGGCTACACCTTC. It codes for CASSDGKTVYGYTF. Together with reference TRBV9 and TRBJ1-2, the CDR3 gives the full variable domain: DSGVTQTPKHLITATGQRVTLRCSPRSGDLSVYWYQQSLDQGLQFLIQYYNGEERAKGNILERFSAQQFPDLHSELNLSSLELGDSALYFCASSDGKTVYGYTFGSGTRLTVV.

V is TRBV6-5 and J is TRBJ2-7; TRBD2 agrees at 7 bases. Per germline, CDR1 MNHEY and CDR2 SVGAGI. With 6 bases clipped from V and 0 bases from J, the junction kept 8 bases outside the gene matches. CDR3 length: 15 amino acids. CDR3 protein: CASRVSRGSSYEQYF. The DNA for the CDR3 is TGTGCCAGCAGGGTCTCGCGGGGGAGCTCCTACGAGCAGTACTTC.

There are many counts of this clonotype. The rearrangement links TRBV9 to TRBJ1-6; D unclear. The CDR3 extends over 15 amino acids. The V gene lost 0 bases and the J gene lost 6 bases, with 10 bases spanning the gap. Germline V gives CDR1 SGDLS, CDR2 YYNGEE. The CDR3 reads CASSVGGGGNSPLHF. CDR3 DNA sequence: TGTGCCAGCAGCGTAGGGGGAGGAGGTAATTCACCCCTCCACTTT.

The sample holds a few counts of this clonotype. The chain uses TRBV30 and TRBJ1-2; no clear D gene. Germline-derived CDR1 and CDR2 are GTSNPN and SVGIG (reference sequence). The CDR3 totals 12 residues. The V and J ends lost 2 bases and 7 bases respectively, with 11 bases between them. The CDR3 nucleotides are TGTGCCTGGAGTAGCGAGTTGGGTGGCTACACCTTC. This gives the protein CAWSSELGGYTF.

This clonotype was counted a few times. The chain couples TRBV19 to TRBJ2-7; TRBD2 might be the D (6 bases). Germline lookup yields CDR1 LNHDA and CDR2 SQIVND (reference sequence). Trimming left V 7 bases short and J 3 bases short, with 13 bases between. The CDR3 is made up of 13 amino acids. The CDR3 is CASKEGGSYEQYF. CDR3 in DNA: TGTGCCAGTAAGGAGGGAGGTAGCTACGAGCAGTACTTC.

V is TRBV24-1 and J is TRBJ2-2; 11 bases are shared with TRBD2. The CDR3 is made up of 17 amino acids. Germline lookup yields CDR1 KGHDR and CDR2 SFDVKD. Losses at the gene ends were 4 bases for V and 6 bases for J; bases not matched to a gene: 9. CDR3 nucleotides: TGTGCCACCAGTGACCCCACTAGCGGGAGTACAGCCGGGGAGCTGTTTTTT. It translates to CATSDPTSGSTAGELFF.

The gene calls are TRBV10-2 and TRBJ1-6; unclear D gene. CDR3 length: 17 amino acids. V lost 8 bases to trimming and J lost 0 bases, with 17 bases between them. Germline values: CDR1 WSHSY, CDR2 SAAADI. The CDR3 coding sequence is TGCGCCAGCCGTATCAGTCGGAGAAGCTCCTATAATTCACCCCTCCACTTT. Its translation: CASRISRRSSYNSPLHF.

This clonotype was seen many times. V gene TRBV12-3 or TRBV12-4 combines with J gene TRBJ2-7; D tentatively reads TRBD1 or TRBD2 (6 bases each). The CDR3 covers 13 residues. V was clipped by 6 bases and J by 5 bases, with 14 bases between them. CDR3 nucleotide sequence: TGTGCCAGCAGCTTATTGGGGGGCGACGAGCAGTACTTC. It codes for CASSLLGGDEQYF.

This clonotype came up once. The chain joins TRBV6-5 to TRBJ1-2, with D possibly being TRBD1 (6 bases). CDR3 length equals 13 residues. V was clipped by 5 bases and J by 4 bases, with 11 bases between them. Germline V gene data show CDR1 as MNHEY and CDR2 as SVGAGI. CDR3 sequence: CASSRQAVYGYTF. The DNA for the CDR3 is TGTGCCAGCAGTCGACAGGCGGTCTATGGCTACACCTTC.

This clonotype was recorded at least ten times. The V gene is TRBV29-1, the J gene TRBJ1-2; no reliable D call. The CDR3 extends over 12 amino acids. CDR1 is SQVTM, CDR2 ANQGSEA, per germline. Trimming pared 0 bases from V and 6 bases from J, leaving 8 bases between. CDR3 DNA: TGCAGCGTTGAAGATAACGGGAATGGCTACACCTTC. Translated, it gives CSVEDNGNGYTF.

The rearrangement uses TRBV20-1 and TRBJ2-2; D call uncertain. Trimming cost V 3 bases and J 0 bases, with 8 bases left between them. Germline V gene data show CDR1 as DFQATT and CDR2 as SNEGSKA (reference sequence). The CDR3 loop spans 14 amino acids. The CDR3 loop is CSARHSSNTGELFF. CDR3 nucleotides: TGCAGTGCTAGGCACAGTTCGAACACCGGGGAGCTGTTTTTT.

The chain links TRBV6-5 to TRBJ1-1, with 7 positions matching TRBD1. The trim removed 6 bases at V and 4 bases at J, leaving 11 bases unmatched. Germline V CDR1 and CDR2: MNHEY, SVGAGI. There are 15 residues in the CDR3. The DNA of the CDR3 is TGTGCCAGCAGCTCCCGGGGCAGGGGGATCACTGAAGCTTTCTTT. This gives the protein CASSSRGRGITEAFF.

The CDR3 here is CASRNPSGRTAGELFF. For the CDR3, the DNA is TGTGCCAGCAGAAACCCTAGCGGGAGAACGGCCGGGGAGCTGTTTTTT. V and J are TRBV7-6 and TRBJ2-2; 10 positions match TRBD2. The junction had 10 bases not matched to a gene; V was cut back by 6 bases and J by 6 bases. The CDR3 extends over 16 amino acids. Germline V gene sequence: CDR1 SGHVS, CDR2 FNYEAQ. The entire variable domain, with the rest obtained from reference TRBV7-6 and TRBJ2-2, is as follows: GAGVSQSPRYKVTKRGQDVALRCDPISGHVSLYWYRQALGQGPEFLTYFNYEAQQDKSGLPNDRFSAERPEGSISTLTIQRTEQRDSAMYRCASRNPSGRTAGELFFGEGSRLTVL.

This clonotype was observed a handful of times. The CDR3 protein is CASSQDLEVGSYEQYF. Here the CDR3 DNA reads TGCGCCAGCAGCCAAGATTTGGAGGTCGGCTCCTACGAGCAGTACTTC. The J gene is TRBJ2-7, the V gene TRBV4-3; D may be TRBD2 (5 bases). Germline assignment: CDR1 LGHNA and CDR2 YSLEER. Between the trimmed V and J ends, which lost 0 bases and 0 bases, there was a span of 12 bases. This CDR3 is built from 16 residues.